The rows below give T cell receptor beta chains drawn from one sample of a study of shared clonotypes between healthy human individuals. Profiling relied on immunoSEQ multiplex PCR, and the TCRdb table lists in-frame clones only, not all of them. The table has hundreds of thousands of clones, about 90% seen once; the top ten hold roughly 22%. The specimen was naive CD8+ T cells sorted from blood. These receptors all come from a man aged 25 to 40 in good health. The CDR3 runs from the conserved cysteine through the conserved F or W.

len,v_gene,CDR3aa
13,TRBV6-5,CASRAQRVYGYTF
16,TRBV4-1,CASSQEFRGGGNIQYF
18,TRBV7-8,CASSPQLAGEGGANVLTF
13,TRBV5-4,CASSPADTGELFF
16,TRBV7-8,CASSSLSGTSSYEQYF
14,TRBV19,CASSLTGGIYEQYF
10,TRBV6-6,CASYTGELFF
12,TRBV27,CASSLPPYEQYF
12,TRBV29-1,CSVALQTYEQYF
14,TRBV6-1,CASSGQGNADTQYF
17,TRBV28,CASSSPGQGYLNTEAFF
14,TRBV11-2,CASSRGLELDTQYF
13,TRBV29-1,CSVDGSSYNEQFF
15,TRBV30,CAWSVSAMGTDTQYF
12,TRBV14,CASSQAEATQYF
18,TRBV4-2,CASSQESGLAGVYNEQFF
20,TRBV7-8,CASSLDPRPGPADTNEKLFF
17,TRBV4-1,CASSQDYWRELEYEQYF
14,TRBV7-9,CASSTDRGLSGAFF
14,TRBV4-1,CASSQEMGSETQYF
14,TRBV19,CASSISGLTNEQFF
14,TRBV10-2,CASSIRGFNEKLFF
15,TRBV4-3,CASSQDGQAPDTQYF
16,TRBV27,CASSLTGLARLNEQFF
16,TRBV15,CAVHGGHGGNTGELFF
15,TRBV5-1,CASSATGTGPYEQYF